This T cell receptor (beta chain) was observed in a study of human T cells and chemical hapten exposure. Study-wide results and caveats: Expanded TCRs grouped into significantly more large CDR3 similarity clusters than controls produced.

Time point indicated: patch test 1, 2 weeks after DPC sensitization. Noted treatment: therapeutic diphenylcyclopropenone sensitization with weekly scalp DPC. The authors extracted total RNA from unfractionated whole blood. The CDR3 consists of 12 residues. V lost 7 bases and J lost 7, with 11 bases in between. Germline V CDR1 and CDR2: SGHTA, FQGNSA. This clonotype was observed a few times. The antigen is unknown. Attachment of unique molecular identifiers to individual cDNA molecules was performed in the library. In the original analysis: Samples contained a median of 95,638 TCRs, with a range of roughly 20,000 to 700,000. TCRdb analysed the RACE reads with MiXCR anew, one entry per CDR3 protein. TCRdb, rather than the study authors, made the V and J calls. This sample carries some 52,000 distinct CDR3 sequences, 9.5% to 12% of them seen once, and the ten largest clones take about 2%.

The clonotype was recovered from a woman aged 40-49 years with alopecia areata. Some clones in this sample may be carry-over from other donors' samples. The chain carries TRBV7-2 and TRBJ1-5, with a tentative D call TRBD1 (6 bases). Material: whole blood, obtained in connection with sensitization to the hapten diphenylcyclopropenone (DPC). The CDR3 spells CASTKGEQPQHF. The DNA of the CDR3 is TGTGCCAGCACCAAGGGGGAGCAGCCCCAGCATTTT.